What follows are 24 T cell receptor beta chains derived from one specimen sequenced in a study of OX40 agonist ivuxolimab in advanced cancers. The table came from immunoSEQ multiplex PCR; TCRdb's copy has only in-frame clones and leaves some out. The top ten clones hold 9.5% to 13% of a sample with around 40,000 clones, about 88% of them seen once. The source material was CD4+ or CD8+ T cells sorted from blood, sampled in a trial of the OX40 agonist ivuxolimab. These receptor sequences come from an adult with an advanced solid tumor such as melanoma, head and neck, liver or kidney cancer.

This clone was counted a few times. One end of the junction fails to match germline, which may point to a read error. J is TRBJ1-2 and V is TRBV10-2; D ambiguous. This CDR3 contains 14 residues. Per germline, CDR1 WSHSY and CDR2 SAAADI. CDR3 in DNA: TGCGCCAGCACTGAGCTCACGGGTAACTATGGCTACACCTTC. Amino acid sequence: CASTELTGNYGYTF.

V usage is TRBV11-2 and J usage is TRBJ2-2; TRBD2 matches 13 bases. This CDR3 has 16 residues. Looked up from germline, CDR1 is SGHAT and CDR2 is FQNNGV. V shed 5 bases and J 7 bases; nucleotides not matched to a gene: 7. In DNA form, the CDR3 reads TGTGCCAGCAGCCGGGGACTAGCGGGAAGGGTCGGGGAGCTGTTTTTT. As protein: CASSRGLAGRVGELFF.

This clone appeared once. The J gene is TRBJ2-7, the V gene TRBV6-5; 10 bases are shared with TRBD2. The CDR3 consists of 15 residues. The V segment lost 2 bases and the J segment 3 bases; nucleotides outside the gene matches: 4. Germline lookup yields CDR1 MNHEY and CDR2 SVGAGI. The CDR3 bases are TGTGCCAGCAGTTACGTGGCTAGCGGGGGCTACGAGCAGTACTTC. Residues: CASSYVASGGYEQYF.

This clone was picked up one time. The chain couples TRBV5-4 to TRBJ2-5; D uncertain. CDR1 and CDR2 (germline): SGHNT, YYREEE (reference sequence). CDR3 length: 14 residues. V lost 0 bases and J 1 base, leaving 7 bases between the germline ends. The CDR3 sequence is CASSLGGFQETQYF. For the CDR3, the DNA is TGTGCCAGCAGCTTGGGAGGTTTCCAAGAGACCCAGTACTTC.

The chain has TRBV10-3 and TRBJ1-1; D call uncertain. There are 13 residues in the CDR3. Germline CDR1 reads ENHRY; CDR2 reads SYGVKD. The V end lost 3 bases, the J end lost 1 base, and 6 bases lay between the germline ends. CDR3 DNA sequence: TGTGCCATCAGTGATATCGGGAACACTGAAGCTTTCTTT. Translating gives CAISDIGNTEAFF.

The chain is built from TRBV27 and TRBJ2-7; D unclear. Germline values: CDR1 MNHEY, CDR2 SMNVEV (reference sequence). The CDR3 loop spans 14 amino acids. Trimming took 2 bases from V and 0 from J, leaving 8 bases between them. The CDR3 region has the DNA TGTGCCAGCAGTTTAGGACGGTTCTCCTACGAGCAGTACTTC. Encoded protein: CASSLGRFSYEQYF.

The V gene is TRBV9, the J gene TRBJ1-2; D is ambiguous. CDR3 length: 11 residues. V was cut by 0 bases and J by 7 bases, with 4 bases left in between. Germline V gives CDR1 SGDLS, CDR2 YYNGEE. CDR3 bases: TGTGCCAGCAGCGTAGGTAGTGGCTACACCTTC. Amino acid sequence: CASSVGSGYTF. Supplemented by reference TRBV9 and TRBJ1-2, the full variable domain reads DSGVTQTPKHLITATGQRVTLRCSPRSGDLSVYWYQQSLDQGLQFLIQYYNGEERAKGNILERFSAQQFPDLHSELNLSSLELGDSALYFCASSVGSGYTFGSGTRLTVV.

This clone appeared a single time. V is TRBV7-9 and J is TRBJ2-2; 7 bases agree with TRBD1. The V and J ends lost 6 bases and 4 bases, in that order; junction bases with no gene match: 20. This CDR3 is built from 19 residues. Germline values: CDR1 SEHNR, CDR2 FQNEAQ (reference sequence). The CDR3 protein is CASRPEWGEGGTRTGELFF. As DNA, the CDR3 is TGTGCCAGCAGACCGGAATGGGGCGAAGGGGGCACCCGCACCGGGGAGCTGTTTTTT.

V usage is TRBV7-2 and J usage is TRBJ2-5; the D call may be TRBD1 or TRBD2 (6 bases each). The CDR3 consists of 15 residues. Trimming took 5 bases from V and 4 from J, leaving 17 bases between them. Germline CDR1 reads SGHTA; CDR2 reads FQGNSA. The CDR3 is CASSRRGGGGETQYF. The CDR3 nucleotides read TGTGCCAGCAGCCGCCGGGGAGGAGGGGGAGAGACCCAGTACTTC.

The V call is TRBV30, the J call TRBJ1-2; no clear D gene. The V and J ends lost 2 bases and 8 bases respectively, with 12 bases between them. Germline loops: CDR1 GTSNPN, CDR2 SVGIG (reference sequence). The CDR3 spans 12 residues. CDR3 loop: CAWSKGEIGYTF. In nucleotides, the CDR3 is TGTGCCTGGAGTAAGGGAGAAATCGGCTACACCTTC.

The chain has TRBV5-1 and TRBJ1-1; TRBD1 matches 8 bases. With V trimmed by 3 bases and J by 4 bases, 5 bases remained unmatched. Germline V lookup: CDR1 SGHRS, CDR2 YFSETQ. This CDR3 region has 14 residues. The CDR3 DNA sequence: TGCGCCAGCAGCTCGACAGGGGTCGCCACTGAAGCTTTCTTT. Residues: CASSSTGVATEAFF. The entire variable domain, with the rest obtained from reference TRBV5-1 and TRBJ1-1, is as follows: KAGVTQTPRYLIKTRGQQVTLSCSPISGHRSVSWYQQTPGQGLQFLFEYFSETQRNKGNFPGRFSGRQFSNSRSEMNVSTLELGDSALYLCASSSTGVATEAFFGQGTRLTVV.

This sequence joins TRBV27 and TRBJ2-2; D remains unclear. V lost 8 bases, J lost 3 bases, and 10 bases lay in between. Germline CDR1 is MNHEY and CDR2 is SMNVEV (reference sequence). This CDR3 contains 13 residues. The CDR3 protein is CASRSAHTGELFF. The DNA for the CDR3 is TGTGCCAGCCGATCCGCTCACACCGGGGAGCTGTTTTTT.

This rearrangement joins TRBV5-6 to TRBJ1-1, with D hard to call. Germline assignment: CDR1 SGHDT and CDR2 YYEEEE. This CDR3 comprises 14 residues. Trimming removed 0 bases from V and 7 bases from J, with 13 bases in between. The DNA of the CDR3 is TGTGCCAGCAGCTTGGGAGGGTTTGGGCGTGAAGCTTTCTTT. Its protein product is CASSLGGFGREAFF.

The chain carries TRBV9 and TRBJ1-2; D perhaps matches TRBD1 (5 bases). This CDR3 is 14 amino acids long. Trimming removed 6 bases at V and 8 bases at J, with 20 bases between. Germline V gene data show CDR1 as SGDLS and CDR2 as YYNGEE. The CDR3 bases are TGTGCCAGCAACCCAAGTGGGCAGGGCCAGGGCTACACCTTC. This sequence encodes CASNPSGQGQGYTF.

Comments on this clone: Other nucleotide sequences from this sample produce the same CDR3. CDR3: CASSLGYNEQFF. The CDR3 DNA follows: TGTGCCAGCAGCTTAGGGTACAATGAGCAGTTCTTC. This rearrangement joins TRBV7-9 to TRBJ2-1; D not certain. There are 12 residues in the CDR3. V lost 1 base, J lost 4 bases, and 2 bases lay in between. Looked up from germline, CDR1 is SEHNR and CDR2 is FQNEAQ (reference sequence).

This chain connects TRBV5-6 to TRBJ1-2; D unclear. CDR3 length equals 13 residues. With 3 bases removed from V and 8 bases from J, the gap between germline ends came to 14 bases. Germline V gene data show CDR1 as SGHDT and CDR2 as YYEEEE. CDR3 region: CASSSWPSVGYTF. Written as DNA, the CDR3 is TGTGCCAGCAGCTCATGGCCAAGTGTGGGCTACACCTTC.

There are a few counts of this clone. This chain connects TRBV11-2 to TRBJ2-1, with TRBD1 matching 8 bases. Germline V gives CDR1 SGHAT, CDR2 FQNNGV. CDR3 size: 18 residues. Trimming took 1 base from V and 0 from J; bases not matched to a gene: 8. The CDR3 region is CASSLGTGGRSSYNEQFF. In nucleotides, the CDR3 is TGTGCCAGCAGCTTAGGAACAGGGGGTAGGAGCTCCTACAATGAGCAGTTCTTC.

Remarks on this clone: A junction boundary mismatches the germline segment, possibly from a read error. This chain links TRBV4-1 with TRBJ1-1; D gene ambiguous. The CDR3 has 11 residues. Germline values: CDR1 MGHRA, CDR2 YSYEKL. The CDR3 spells CASSQSSGYVF. For the CDR3, the DNA is TGCGCCAGCAGCCAAAGTTCGGGGTATGTCTTT.

CDR3 bases: TGCGCCAGCAGCCAAGCAGACACTTCCACAGATACGCAGTATTTT. This gives the protein CASSQADTSTDTQYF. The J gene is TRBJ2-3, the V gene TRBV4-3; D gene unclear. This CDR3 is built from 15 residues. Germline V gives CDR1 LGHNA, CDR2 YSLEER. The germline V and J ends were trimmed by 1 base and 2 bases, with 10 bases remaining between them.

The chain has TRBV28 and TRBJ2-7; 11 nucleotides agree with TRBD2. The CDR3 is 15 amino acids. The V and J ends lost 4 bases and 2 bases, in that order; junction bases with no gene match: 4. Germline V CDR1 and CDR2: MDHEN, SYDVKM. CDR3 nucleotide sequence: TGTGCCAGCAGTTATATAGCGGGAGGGACCTACGAGCAGTACTTC. It specifies CASSYIAGGTYEQYF. The whole variable domain, filled in from reference TRBV28 and TRBJ2-7, reads DVKVTQSSRYLVKRTGEKVFLECVQDMDHENMFWYRQDPGLGLRLIYFSYDVKMKEKGDIPEGYSVSREKKERFSLILESASTNQTSMYLCASSYIAGGTYEQYFGPGTRLTVT.

This clone showed up just once. The V and J genes are TRBV7-9 and TRBJ1-1, with TRBD1 identical over 11 bases. Germline CDR1 is SEHNR and CDR2 is FQNEAQ (reference sequence). V lost 6 bases to trimming and J lost 2 bases; unmatched junction nucleotides: 17. The length of the CDR3 is 19 residues. The CDR3 here is CASRRPGTGGTTINTEAFF. CDR3 nucleotides: TGTGCCAGCAGACGCCCTGGGACAGGGGGAACCACGATCAACACTGAAGCTTTCTTT.

The J gene is TRBJ2-3, the V gene TRBV9, with 14 bases matching TRBD2. The germline V gene encodes CDR1 SGDLS and CDR2 YYNGEE. The CDR3 is 17 amino acids. Unmatched junction bases numbered 3, after V lost 3 bases and J lost 0 bases. This chain's CDR3 is CASSARTSGGSTDTQYF. CDR3 coding DNA: TGTGCCAGCAGCGCCCGGACTAGCGGGGGGAGCACAGATACGCAGTATTTT.

The V gene is TRBV19, the J gene TRBJ2-1; D may be TRBD1 or TRBD2 (5 bases each). V was pared by 6 bases and J by 0 bases, with 9 bases between. The germline V gene has CDR1 LNHDA and CDR2 SQIVND (reference sequence). The CDR3 has 14 amino acids. The CDR3 reads CASSGTGSYNEQFF. In DNA, the CDR3 is TGTGCCAGTAGCGGGACGGGCTCCTACAATGAGCAGTTCTTC. Drawing the rest from reference TRBV19 and TRBJ2-1, the complete variable domain is DGGITQSPKYLFRKEGQNVTLSCEQNLNHDAMYWYRQDPGQGLRLIYYSQIVNDFQKGDIAEGYSVSREKKESFPLTVTSAQKNPTAFYLCASSGTGSYNEQFFGPGTRLTVL.

The V and J genes are TRBV15 and TRBJ2-5, with 7 nucleotides matching TRBD1. Germline lookup yields CDR1 LNHNV and CDR2 YYDKDF (reference sequence). V shed 2 bases, J shed 0 bases, and the junction held 3 bases outside the gene matches. CDR3 length equals 15 residues. The CDR3 is CATSRSGTDQETQYF. The CDR3 DNA reads TGTGCCACCAGCAGATCCGGGACAGACCAAGAGACCCAGTACTTC. The complete variable domain, with remaining parts taken from reference TRBV15 and TRBJ2-5, reads DAMVIQNPRYQVTQFGKPVTLSCSQTLNHNVMYWYQQKSSQAPKLLFHYYDKDFNNEADTPDNFQSRRPNTSFCFLDIRSPGLGDTAMYLCATSRSGTDQETQYFGPGTRLLVL.